Sequencing of this T cell receptor (beta chain) was carried out in a study of cytomegalovirus exposure and HLA in healthy donors. Whole-study results and caveats: There were around 160 TCR beta chains listed as cytomegalovirus-associated. TCR beta V- and J-gene trimming, according to a later analysis, was linked to a missense DCLRE1C variant. The only immune exposure information that was available was CMV serostatus. Productive status was seen about 90% or about 30% of the time for most TCR beta V segments in an earlier analysis.

Germline V gene sequence: CDR1 LNHNV, CDR2 YYDKDF (reference sequence). V trimming: 0 bases; J trimming: 7 bases; junction bases outside the gene matches: 12. The CDR3 is 17 residues long. On this clone: Its antigen is unknown.

This PCR relied on a set of 60 Vbeta primers and 13 Jbeta primers. Sequencing used immunoSEQ multiplex PCR; TCRdb keeps in-frame clones, though not all of them. The sample holds about 140,000 clones; around 80% are singletons and the top ten take around 2%. V and J are TRBV15 and TRBJ2-1; 7 bases line up with TRBD2. This TCR was recovered from a man under 40 in good health and CMV-seronegative. What was sequenced was PBMCs. The CDR3 is CATSRDYSSGEGNEQFF. CDR3 sequence (DNA): TGTGCCACCAGCAGAGATTACTCTAGCGGTGAAGGGAATGAGCAGTTCTTC.